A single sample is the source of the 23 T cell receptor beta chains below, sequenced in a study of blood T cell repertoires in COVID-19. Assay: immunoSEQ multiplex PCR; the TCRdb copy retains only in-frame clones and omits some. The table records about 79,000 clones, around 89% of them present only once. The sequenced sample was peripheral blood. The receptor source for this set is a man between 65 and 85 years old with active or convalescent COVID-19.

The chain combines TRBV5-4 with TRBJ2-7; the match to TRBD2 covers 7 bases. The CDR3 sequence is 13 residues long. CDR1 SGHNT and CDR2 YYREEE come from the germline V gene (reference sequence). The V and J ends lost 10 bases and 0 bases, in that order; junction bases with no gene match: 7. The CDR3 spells CASTGGSSYEQYF. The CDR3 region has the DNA TGTGCCTCCACAGGCGGGAGCTCCTACGAGCAGTACTTC.

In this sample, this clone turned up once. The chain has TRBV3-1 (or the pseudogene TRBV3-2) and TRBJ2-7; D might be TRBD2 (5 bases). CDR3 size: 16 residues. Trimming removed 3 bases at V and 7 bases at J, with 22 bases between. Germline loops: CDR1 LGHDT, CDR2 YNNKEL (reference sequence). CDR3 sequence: CASSHGQRLAKREQYF. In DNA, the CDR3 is TGTGCCAGCAGCCACGGGCAACGGCTAGCCAAGCGGGAGCAGTACTTC.

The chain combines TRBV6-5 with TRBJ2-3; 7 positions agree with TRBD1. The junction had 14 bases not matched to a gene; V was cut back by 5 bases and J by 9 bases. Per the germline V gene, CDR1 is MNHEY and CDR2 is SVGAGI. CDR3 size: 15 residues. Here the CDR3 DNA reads TGTGCCAGCAGTCCGACAGGGCCCCAAGTTCGGACGCAGTATTTT. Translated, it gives CASSPTGPQVRTQYF.

The CDR3 DNA is TGCGCCAGCAGCCAATCAGGGGGCGCCTGGGCCAACGTCCTGACTTTC. This codes for CASSQSGGAWANVLTF. The rearrangement uses TRBV4-1 and TRBJ2-6, with 8 bases fitting TRBD1. Trimming at V came to 2 bases and at J to 5 bases, leaving 5 bases not matched to a gene. Germline V gene lookup returns CDR1 MGHRA and CDR2 YSYEKL. The CDR3 runs 16 residues.

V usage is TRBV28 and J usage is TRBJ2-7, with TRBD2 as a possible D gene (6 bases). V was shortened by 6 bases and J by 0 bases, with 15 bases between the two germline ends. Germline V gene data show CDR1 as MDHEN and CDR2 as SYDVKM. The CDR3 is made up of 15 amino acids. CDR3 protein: CASSLVGGTSYEQYF. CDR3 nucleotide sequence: TGTGCCAGCAGCCTAGTAGGAGGGACCTCCTACGAGCAGTACTTC.

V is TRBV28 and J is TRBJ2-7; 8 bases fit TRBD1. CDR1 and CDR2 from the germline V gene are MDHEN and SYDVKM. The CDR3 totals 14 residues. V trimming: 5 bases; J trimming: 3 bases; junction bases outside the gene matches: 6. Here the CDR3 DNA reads TGTGCCAGCAGTGTCCCACAGGGGGGCTACGAGCAGTACTTC. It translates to CASSVPQGGYEQYF.

CDR3 bases: TGTGCCACCAGCAGAGACTCTGAGGAGGAGCAGTACTTC. This translates into CATSRDSEEEQYF. This rearrangement joins TRBV15 to TRBJ2-7; D is ambiguous. The CDR3 has 13 amino acids. CDR1 is LNHNV and CDR2 is YYDKDF in the germline V gene (reference sequence). The V end was cut by 0 bases, the J end by 7 bases, with 10 bases between.

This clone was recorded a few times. The CDR3 DNA sequence: TGTGCCAGCAGTTCTGGACAGGAGCGCAATGAGCAGTTCTTC. This translates into CASSSGQERNEQFF. The rearrangement uses TRBV27 and TRBJ2-1; 7 nucleotides line up with TRBD1. The CDR3 has 14 residues. Germline V gives CDR1 MNHEY, CDR2 SMNVEV (reference sequence). With V trimmed by 4 bases and J by 6 bases, 6 bases remained unmatched.

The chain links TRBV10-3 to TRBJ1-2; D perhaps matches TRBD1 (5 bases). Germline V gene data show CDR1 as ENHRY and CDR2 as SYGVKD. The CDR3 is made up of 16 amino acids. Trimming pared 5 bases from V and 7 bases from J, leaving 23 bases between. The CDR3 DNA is TGTGCCATCAGTCCAGGGAACCTCCCAGGCGGTAGTGGCTACACCTTC. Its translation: CAISPGNLPGGSGYTF.

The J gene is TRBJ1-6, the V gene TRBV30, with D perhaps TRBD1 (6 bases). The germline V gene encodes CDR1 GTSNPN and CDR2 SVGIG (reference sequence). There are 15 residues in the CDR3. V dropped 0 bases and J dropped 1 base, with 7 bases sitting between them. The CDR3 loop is CAWSVQGSYNSPLHF. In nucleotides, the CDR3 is TGTGCCTGGAGTGTACAGGGTTCCTATAATTCACCCCTCCACTTT.

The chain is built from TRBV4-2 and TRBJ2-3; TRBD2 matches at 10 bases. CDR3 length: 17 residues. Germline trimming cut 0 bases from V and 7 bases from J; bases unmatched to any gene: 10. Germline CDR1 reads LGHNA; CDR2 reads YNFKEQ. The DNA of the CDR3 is TGTGCCAGCAGCCAAGATGTTCTAGCGGGAGTTGGTTATACGCAGTATTTT. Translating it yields CASSQDVLAGVGYTQYF.

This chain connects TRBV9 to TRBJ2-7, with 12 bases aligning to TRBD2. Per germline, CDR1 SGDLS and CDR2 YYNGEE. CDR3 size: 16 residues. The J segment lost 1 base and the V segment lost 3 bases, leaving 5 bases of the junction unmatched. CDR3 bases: TGTGCCAGCAGCGCCACCGGGACTAGCGGGTCCTACGAGCAGTACTTC. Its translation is CASSATGTSGSYEQYF.

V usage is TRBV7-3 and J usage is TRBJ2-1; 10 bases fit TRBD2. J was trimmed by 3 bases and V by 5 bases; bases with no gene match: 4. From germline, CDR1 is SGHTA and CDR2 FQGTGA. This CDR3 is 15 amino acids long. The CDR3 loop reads CASSRTSGLYNEQFF. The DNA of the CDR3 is TGTGCCAGCAGCCGGACTAGCGGCCTCTACAATGAGCAGTTCTTC.

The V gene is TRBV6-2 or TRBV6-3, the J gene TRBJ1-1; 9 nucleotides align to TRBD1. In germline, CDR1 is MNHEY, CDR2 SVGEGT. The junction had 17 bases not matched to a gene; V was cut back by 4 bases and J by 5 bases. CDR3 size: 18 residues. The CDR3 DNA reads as TGTGCCAGCAGTTCTTCATTAATGTTAGGACAGGGGCCGACTGAAGCTTTCTTT. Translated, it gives CASSSSLMLGQGPTEAFF.

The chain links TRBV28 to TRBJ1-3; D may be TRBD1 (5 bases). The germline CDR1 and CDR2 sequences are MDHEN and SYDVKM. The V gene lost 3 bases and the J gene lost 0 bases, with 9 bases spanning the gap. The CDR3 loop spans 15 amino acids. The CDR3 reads CASSFGGFSGNTIYF. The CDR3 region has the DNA TGTGCCAGCAGTTTTGGGGGGTTCTCTGGAAACACCATATATTTT. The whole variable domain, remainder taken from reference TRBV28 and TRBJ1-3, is DVKVTQSSRYLVKRTGEKVFLECVQDMDHENMFWYRQDPGLGLRLIYFSYDVKMKEKGDIPEGYSVSREKKERFSLILESASTNQTSMYLCASSFGGFSGNTIYFGEGSWLTVV.

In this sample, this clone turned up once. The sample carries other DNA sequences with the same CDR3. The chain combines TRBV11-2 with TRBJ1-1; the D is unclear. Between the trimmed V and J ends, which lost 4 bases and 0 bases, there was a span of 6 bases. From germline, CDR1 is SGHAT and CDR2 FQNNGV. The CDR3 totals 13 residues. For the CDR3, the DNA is TGTGCCAGCAGCTCGGGGTTGAACACTGAAGCTTTCTTT. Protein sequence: CASSSGLNTEAFF.

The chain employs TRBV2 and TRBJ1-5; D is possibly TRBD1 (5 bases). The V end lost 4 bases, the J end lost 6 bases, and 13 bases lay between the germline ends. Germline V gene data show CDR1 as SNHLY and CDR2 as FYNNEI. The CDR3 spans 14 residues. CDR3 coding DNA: TGTGCCAGCAGTGTCCAGGGAGGATCTCAGCCCCAGCATTTT. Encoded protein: CASSVQGGSQPQHF.

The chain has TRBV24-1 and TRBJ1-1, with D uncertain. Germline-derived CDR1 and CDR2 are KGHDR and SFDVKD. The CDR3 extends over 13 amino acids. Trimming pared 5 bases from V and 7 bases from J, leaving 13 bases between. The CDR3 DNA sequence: TGTGCCACCAGTGGGCCAGGCGAATATGAAGCTTTCTTT. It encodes CATSGPGEYEAFF.

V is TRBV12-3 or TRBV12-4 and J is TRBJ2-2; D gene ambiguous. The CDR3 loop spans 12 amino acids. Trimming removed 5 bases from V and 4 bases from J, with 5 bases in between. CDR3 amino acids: CASSHSTGELFF. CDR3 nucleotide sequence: TGTGCCAGCAGTCATTCCACCGGGGAGCTGTTTTTT.

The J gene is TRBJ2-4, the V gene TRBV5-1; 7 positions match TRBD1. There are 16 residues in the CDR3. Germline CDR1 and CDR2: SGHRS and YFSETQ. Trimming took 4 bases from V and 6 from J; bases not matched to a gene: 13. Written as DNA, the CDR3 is TGCGCCAGCAGCCCAATCGACAGGGCCGGTCGAAACATTCAGTACTTC. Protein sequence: CASSPIDRAGRNIQYF. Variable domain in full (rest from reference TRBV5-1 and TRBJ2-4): KAGVTQTPRYLIKTRGQQVTLSCSPISGHRSVSWYQQTPGQGLQFLFEYFSETQRNKGNFPGRFSGRQFSNSRSEMNVSTLELGDSALYLCASSPIDRAGRNIQYFGAGTRLSVL.

The CDR3 loop reads CASSYSSSGIGELFF. The CDR3 coding sequence is TGTGCCAGCAGTTACTCGAGTAGCGGGATCGGGGAGCTGTTTTTT. The chain recombines TRBV6-2 or TRBV6-3 with TRBJ2-2; 8 nucleotides line up with TRBD2. The junction had 4 bases not matched to a gene; V was cut back by 0 bases and J by 7 bases. Germline assignment: CDR1 MNHEY and CDR2 SVGEGT. This CDR3 is built from 15 residues.

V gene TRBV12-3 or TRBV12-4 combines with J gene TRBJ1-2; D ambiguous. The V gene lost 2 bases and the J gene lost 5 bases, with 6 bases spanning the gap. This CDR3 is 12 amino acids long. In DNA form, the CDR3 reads TGTGCCAGCAGTTTAAGTGCGTATGGCTACACCTTC. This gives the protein CASSLSAYGYTF.

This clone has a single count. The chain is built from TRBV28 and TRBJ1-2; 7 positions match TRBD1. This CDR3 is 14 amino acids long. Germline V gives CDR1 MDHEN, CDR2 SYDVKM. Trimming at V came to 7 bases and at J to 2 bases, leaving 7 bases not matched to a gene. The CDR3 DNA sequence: TGTGCCAGCATCCGGGGGACAGTAAACTATGGCTACACCTTC. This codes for CASIRGTVNYGYTF.